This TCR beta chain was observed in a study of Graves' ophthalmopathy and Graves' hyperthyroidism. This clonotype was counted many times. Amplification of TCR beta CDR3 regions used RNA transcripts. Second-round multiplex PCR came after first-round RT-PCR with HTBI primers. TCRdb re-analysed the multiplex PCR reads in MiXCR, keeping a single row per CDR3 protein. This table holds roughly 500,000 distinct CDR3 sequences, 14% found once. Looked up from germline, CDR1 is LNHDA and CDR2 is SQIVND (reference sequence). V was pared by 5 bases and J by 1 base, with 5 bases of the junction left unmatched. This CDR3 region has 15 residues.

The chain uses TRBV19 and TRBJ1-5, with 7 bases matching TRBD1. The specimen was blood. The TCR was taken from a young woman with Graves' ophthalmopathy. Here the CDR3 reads CASSSPGQSNQPQHF. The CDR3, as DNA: TGTGCCAGTAGTTCGCCGGGACAGAGCAATCAGCCCCAGCATTTT.